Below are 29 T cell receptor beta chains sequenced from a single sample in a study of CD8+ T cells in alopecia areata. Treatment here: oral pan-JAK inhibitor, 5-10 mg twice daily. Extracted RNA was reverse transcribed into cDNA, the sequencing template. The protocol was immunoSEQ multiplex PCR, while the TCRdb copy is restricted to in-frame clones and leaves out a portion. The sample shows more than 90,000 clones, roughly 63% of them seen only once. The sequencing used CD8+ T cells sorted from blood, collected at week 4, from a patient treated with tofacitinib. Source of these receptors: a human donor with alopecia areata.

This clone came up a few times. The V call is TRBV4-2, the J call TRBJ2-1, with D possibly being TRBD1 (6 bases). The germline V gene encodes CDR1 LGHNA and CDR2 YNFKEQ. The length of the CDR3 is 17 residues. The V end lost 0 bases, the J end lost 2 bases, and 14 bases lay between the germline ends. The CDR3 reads CASSQDRDKLTYNEQFF. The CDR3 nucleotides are TGTGCCAGCAGCCAAGATCGGGACAAGCTAACCTACAATGAGCAGTTCTTC.

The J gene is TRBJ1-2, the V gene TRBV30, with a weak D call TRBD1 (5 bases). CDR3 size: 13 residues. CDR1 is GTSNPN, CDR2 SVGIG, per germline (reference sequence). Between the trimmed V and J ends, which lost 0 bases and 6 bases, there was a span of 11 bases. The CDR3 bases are TGTGCCTGGAGTGTTCGGGGGGTGAATGGCTACACCTTC. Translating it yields CAWSVRGVNGYTF.

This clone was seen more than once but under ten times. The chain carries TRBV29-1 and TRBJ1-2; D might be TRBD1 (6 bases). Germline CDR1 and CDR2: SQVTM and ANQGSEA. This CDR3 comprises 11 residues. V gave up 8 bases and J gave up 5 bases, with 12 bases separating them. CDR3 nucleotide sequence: TGCAGCTGCCCCACAGGGTATGGCTACACCTTC. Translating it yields CSCPTGYGYTF.

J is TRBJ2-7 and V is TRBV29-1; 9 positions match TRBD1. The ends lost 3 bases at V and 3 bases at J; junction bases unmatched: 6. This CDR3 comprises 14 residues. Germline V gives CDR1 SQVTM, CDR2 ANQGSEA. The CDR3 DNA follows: TGCAGCGTTGAGACAGGGGGACCAAGCTACGAGCAGTACTTC. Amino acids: CSVETGGPSYEQYF.

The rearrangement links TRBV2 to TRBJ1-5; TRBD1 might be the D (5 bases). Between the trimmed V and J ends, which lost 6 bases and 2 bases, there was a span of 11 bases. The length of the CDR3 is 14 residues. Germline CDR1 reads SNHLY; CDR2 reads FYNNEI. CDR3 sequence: CASRGTVGNQPQHF. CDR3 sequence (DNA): TGTGCCAGCAGAGGGACGGTCGGCAATCAGCCCCAGCATTTT. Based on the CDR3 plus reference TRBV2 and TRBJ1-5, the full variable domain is EPEVTQTPSHQVTQMGQEVILRCVPISNHLYFYWYRQILGQKVEFLVSFYNNEISEKSEIFDDQFSVERPDGSNFTLKIRSTKLEDSAMYFCASRGTVGNQPQHFGDGTRLSIL.

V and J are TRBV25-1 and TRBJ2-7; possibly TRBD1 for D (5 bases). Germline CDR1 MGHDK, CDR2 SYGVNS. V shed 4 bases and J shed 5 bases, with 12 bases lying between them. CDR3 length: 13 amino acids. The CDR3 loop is CASSAEDSNEQYF. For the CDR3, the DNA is TGTGCCAGCAGTGCCGAAGACAGTAACGAGCAGTACTTC.

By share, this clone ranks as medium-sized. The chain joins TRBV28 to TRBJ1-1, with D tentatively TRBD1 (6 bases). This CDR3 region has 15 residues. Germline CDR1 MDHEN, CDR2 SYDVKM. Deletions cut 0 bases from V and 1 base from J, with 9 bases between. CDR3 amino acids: CASSLWDRPNTEAFF. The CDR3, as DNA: TGTGCCAGCAGTTTATGGGACAGACCGAACACTGAAGCTTTCTTT. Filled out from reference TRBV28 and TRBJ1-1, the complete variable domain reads DVKVTQSSRYLVKRTGEKVFLECVQDMDHENMFWYRQDPGLGLRLIYFSYDVKMKEKGDIPEGYSVSREKKERFSLILESASTNQTSMYLCASSLWDRPNTEAFFGQGTRLTVV.

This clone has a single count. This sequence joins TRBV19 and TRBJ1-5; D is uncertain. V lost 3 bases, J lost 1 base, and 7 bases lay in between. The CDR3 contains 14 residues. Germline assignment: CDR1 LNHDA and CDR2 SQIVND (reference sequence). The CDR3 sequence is CASSIFGSNQPQHF. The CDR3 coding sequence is TGTGCCAGTAGTATCTTCGGCAGCAATCAGCCCCAGCATTTT.

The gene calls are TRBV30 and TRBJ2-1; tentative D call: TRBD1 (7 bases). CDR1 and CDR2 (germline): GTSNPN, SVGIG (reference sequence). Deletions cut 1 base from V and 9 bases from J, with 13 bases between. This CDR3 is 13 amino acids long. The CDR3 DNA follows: TGTGCCTGGAGTGGCCAGGGGGGTGCTGAGCAGTTCTTC. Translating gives CAWSGQGGAEQFF.

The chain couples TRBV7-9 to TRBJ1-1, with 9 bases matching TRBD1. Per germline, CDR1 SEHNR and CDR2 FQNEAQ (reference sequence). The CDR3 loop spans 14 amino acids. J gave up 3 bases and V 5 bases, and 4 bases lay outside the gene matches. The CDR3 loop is CASSPRTGDTEAFF. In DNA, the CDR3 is TGTGCCAGCAGCCCCCGGACAGGGGACACTGAAGCTTTCTTT.

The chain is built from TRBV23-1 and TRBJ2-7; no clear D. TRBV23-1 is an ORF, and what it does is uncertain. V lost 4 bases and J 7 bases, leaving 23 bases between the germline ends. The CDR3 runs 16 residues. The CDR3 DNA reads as TGCGCCAGCAGTCGTCCGCAAGGGCAGCCACCTACTGAGCAGTACTTC. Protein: CASSRPQGQPPTEQYF.

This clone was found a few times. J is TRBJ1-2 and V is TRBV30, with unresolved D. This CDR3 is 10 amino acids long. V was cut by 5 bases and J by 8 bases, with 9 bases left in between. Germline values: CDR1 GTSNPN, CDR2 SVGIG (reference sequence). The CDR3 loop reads CAWGAEGYTF. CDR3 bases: TGTGCCTGGGGCGCGGAAGGCTACACCTTC.

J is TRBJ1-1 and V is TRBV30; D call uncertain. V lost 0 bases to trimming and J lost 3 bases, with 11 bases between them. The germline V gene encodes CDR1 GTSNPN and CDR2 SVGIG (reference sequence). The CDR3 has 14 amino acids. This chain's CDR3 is CAWSVSGRDTEAFF. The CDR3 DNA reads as TGTGCCTGGAGTGTAAGTGGAAGGGACACTGAAGCTTTCTTT.

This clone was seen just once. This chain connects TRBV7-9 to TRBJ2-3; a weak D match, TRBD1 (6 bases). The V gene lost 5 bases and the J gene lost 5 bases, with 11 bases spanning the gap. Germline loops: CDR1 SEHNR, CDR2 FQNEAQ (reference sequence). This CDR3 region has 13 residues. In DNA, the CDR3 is TGTGCCAGCAGCCCTGGGACACTAGATACGCAGTATTTT. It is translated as CASSPGTLDTQYF.

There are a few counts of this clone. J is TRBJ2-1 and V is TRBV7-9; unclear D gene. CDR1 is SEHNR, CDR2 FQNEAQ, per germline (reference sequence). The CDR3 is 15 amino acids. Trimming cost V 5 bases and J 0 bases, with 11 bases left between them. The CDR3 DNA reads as TGTGCCAGCAGCCAACCGCAGAGCTCCTACAATGAGCAGTTCTTC. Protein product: CASSQPQSSYNEQFF.

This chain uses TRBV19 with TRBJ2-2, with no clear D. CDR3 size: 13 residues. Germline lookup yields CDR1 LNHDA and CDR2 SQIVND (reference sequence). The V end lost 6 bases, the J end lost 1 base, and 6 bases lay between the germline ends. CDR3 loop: CASRGGNTGELFF. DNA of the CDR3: TGTGCCAGTAGGGGTGGGAACACCGGGGAGCTGTTTTTT.

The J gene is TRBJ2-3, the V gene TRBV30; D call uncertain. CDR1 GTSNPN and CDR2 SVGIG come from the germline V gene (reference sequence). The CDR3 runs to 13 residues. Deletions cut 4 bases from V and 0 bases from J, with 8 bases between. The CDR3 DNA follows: TGTGCCTGGACAGGTCCTAGCACAGATACGCAGTATTTT. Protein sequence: CAWTGPSTDTQYF. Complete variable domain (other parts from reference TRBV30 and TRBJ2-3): SQTIHQWPATLVQPVGSPLSLECTVEGTSNPNLYWYRQAAGRGLQLLFYSVGIGQISSEVPQNLSASRPQDRQFILSSKKLLLSDSGFYLCAWTGPSTDTQYFGPGTRLTVL.

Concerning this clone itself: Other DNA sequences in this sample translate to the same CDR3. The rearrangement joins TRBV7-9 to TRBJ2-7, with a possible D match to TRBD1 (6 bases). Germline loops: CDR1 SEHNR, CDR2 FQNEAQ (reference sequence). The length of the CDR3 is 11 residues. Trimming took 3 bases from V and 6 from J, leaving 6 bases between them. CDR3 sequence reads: CASSLTGEQYF. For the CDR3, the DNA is TGTGCCAGCAGCTTGACAGGCGAGCAGTACTTC.

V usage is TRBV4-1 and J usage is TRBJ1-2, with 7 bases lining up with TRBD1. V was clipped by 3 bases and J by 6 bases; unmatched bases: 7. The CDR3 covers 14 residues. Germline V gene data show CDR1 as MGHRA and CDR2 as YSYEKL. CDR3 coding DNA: TGCGCCAGCAGCCAGCTAACAGGGGTCCATGGCTACACCTTC. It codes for CASSQLTGVHGYTF.

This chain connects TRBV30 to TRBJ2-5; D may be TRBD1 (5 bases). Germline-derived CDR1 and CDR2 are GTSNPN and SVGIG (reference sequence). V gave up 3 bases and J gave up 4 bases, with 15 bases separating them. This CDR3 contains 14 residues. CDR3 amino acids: CAWSPGQGRETQYF. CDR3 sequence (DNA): TGTGCCTGGAGCCCCGGGCAGGGAAGAGAGACCCAGTACTTC.

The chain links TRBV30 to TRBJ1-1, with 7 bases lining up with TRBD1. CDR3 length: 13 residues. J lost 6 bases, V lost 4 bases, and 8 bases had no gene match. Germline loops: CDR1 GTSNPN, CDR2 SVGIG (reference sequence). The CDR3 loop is CAWNTGAGAEAFF. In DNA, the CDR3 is TGTGCCTGGAATACAGGGGCCGGGGCTGAAGCTTTCTTT.

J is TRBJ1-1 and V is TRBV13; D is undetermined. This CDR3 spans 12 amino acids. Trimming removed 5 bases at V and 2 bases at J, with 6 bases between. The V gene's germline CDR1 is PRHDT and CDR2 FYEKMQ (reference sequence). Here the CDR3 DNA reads TGTGCCAGCAGCCAACAAAACACTGAAGCTTTCTTT. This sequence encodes CASSQQNTEAFF.

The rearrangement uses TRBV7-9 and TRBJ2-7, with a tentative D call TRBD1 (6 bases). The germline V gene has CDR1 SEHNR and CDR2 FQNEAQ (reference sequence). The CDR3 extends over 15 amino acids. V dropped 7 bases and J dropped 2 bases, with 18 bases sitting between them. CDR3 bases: TGTGCCAGCAACCTCGGACAGTTCAACCCCTACGAGCAGTACTTC. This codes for CASNLGQFNPYEQYF. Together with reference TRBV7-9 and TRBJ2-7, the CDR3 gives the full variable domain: DTGVSQNPRHKITKRGQNVTFRCDPISEHNRLYWYRQTLGQGPEFLTYFQNEAQLEKSRLLSDRFSAERPKGSFSTLEIQRTEQGDSAMYLCASNLGQFNPYEQYFGPGTRLTVT.

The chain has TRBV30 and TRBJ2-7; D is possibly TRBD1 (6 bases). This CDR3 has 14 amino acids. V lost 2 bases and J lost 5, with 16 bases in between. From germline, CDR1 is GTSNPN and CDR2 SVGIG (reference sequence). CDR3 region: CAWSPRSGDHEQYF. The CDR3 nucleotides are TGTGCCTGGAGTCCTCGCTCAGGGGACCACGAGCAGTACTTC.

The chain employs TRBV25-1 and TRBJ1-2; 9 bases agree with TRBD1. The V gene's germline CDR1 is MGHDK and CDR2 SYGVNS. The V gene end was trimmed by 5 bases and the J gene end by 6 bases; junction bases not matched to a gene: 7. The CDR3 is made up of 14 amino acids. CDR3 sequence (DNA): TGTGCCAGCAGTTGGGACAGGGACTACGATGGCTACACCTTC. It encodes CASSWDRDYDGYTF.

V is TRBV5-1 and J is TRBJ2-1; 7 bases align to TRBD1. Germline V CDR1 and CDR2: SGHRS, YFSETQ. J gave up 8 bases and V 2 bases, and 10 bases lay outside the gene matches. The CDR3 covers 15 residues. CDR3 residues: CASSLEHRGRDEQFF. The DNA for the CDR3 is TGCGCCAGCAGCTTAGAACACAGGGGTCGAGATGAGCAGTTCTTC.

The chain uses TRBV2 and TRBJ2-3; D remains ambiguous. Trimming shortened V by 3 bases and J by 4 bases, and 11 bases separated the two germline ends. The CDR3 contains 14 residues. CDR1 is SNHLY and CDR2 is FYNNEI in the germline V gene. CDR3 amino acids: CASSEGSPADTQYF. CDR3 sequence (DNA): TGTGCCAGCAGTGAGGGTAGTCCGGCAGATACGCAGTATTTT.

The CDR3 DNA reads TGTGCCAGCAGTGACGCTAACTATGGCTACACCTTC. This translates into CASSDANYGYTF. The chain carries TRBV25-1 and TRBJ1-2; unclear D gene. The CDR3 loop spans 12 amino acids. Germline V gene data show CDR1 as MGHDK and CDR2 as SYGVNS. Trimming took off 3 bases at V and 0 bases at J, with 2 bases between the two ends.

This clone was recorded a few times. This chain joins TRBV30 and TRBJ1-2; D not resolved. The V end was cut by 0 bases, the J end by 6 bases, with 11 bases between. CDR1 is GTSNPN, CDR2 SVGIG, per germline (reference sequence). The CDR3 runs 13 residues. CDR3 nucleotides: TGTGCCTGGAGTGTACTCCGGGGAGATGGCTACACCTTC. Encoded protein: CAWSVLRGDGYTF.